The 24 T cell receptor beta chains given below trace back to one sample, sequenced in a study of cytomegalovirus exposure and HLA in healthy donors listed by TCRdb under 2017. The method behind the library was the immunoSEQ multiplex PCR assay. For the multiplex PCR, a mixture combining 60 forward primers for TCR Vbeta segments and 13 reverse primers for TCR Jbeta segments was used. Sourced from immuneACCESS, this table was stored by TCRdb with only in-frame sequences that have V and J called. A share of the clones is absent; for the studies checked, an unresolved V gene accounts for under half, and the remainder has no known explanation. The sample contains around 110,000 clones, just over 70% of them found a single time. The ten largest account for approximately 0.74% of the sample. The specimen sequenced was PBMCs. The receptors were gathered from a boy younger than 18 in good health and CMV-seronegative.

V and J are TRBV20-1 and TRBJ2-5, with D uncertain. The V gene's germline CDR1 is DFQATT and CDR2 SNEGSKA (reference sequence). This CDR3 contains 11 residues. The V end lost 4 bases, the J end lost 5 bases, and 8 bases lay between the germline ends. The CDR3 here is CSAIAVETQYF. For the CDR3, the DNA is TGCAGTGCTATTGCGGTGGAGACCCAGTACTTC.

A single count supports this clone. The chain uses TRBV6-6 and TRBJ1-5; D is unclear. From germline, CDR1 is MNHNY and CDR2 SVGAGI (reference sequence). The CDR3 has 13 residues. Deletions cut 7 bases from V and 7 bases from J, with 14 bases between. The CDR3 loop reads CASIKNTLQPQHF. Written as DNA, the CDR3 is TGTGCCAGCATCAAGAACACCCTCCAGCCCCAGCATTTT.

This sequence joins TRBV5-6 and TRBJ2-7; a possible D gene is TRBD1 (5 bases). The CDR3 runs to 14 residues. Trimming pared 5 bases from V and 2 bases from J, leaving 14 bases between. CDR1 and CDR2 (germline): SGHDT, YYEEEE. This CDR3 is CASSTGLGTYEQYF. DNA for the CDR3: TGTGCCAGCAGTACAGGATTGGGGACCTACGAGCAGTACTTC. The full variable domain, in which reference TRBV5-6 and TRBJ2-7 provide the parts outside the CDR3, is DAGVTQSPTHLIKTRGQQVTLRCSPKSGHDTVSWYQQALGQGPQFIFQYYEEEERQRGNFPDRFSGHQFPNYSSELNVNALLLGDSALYLCASSTGLGTYEQYFGPGTRLTVT.

The chain is built from TRBV5-1 and TRBJ2-7; tentatively, D is TRBD2 (5 bases). Deletions cut 4 bases from V and 4 bases from J, with 15 bases between. Germline-derived CDR1 and CDR2 are SGHRS and YFSETQ. The CDR3 extends over 14 amino acids. The CDR3: CASSPTAGGYEQYF. CDR3 sequence (DNA): TGCGCCAGCAGCCCAACTGCGGGCGGGTACGAGCAGTACTTC.

V is TRBV27 and J is TRBJ1-1; possibly TRBD1 for D (5 bases). Germline-derived CDR1 and CDR2 are MNHEY and SMNVEV (reference sequence). There are 14 residues in the CDR3. Trimming pared 2 bases from V and 6 bases from J, leaving 13 bases between. The CDR3 loop reads CASSLGGVRAEAFF. The CDR3, as DNA: TGTGCCAGCAGTTTAGGAGGGGTTAGAGCTGAAGCTTTCTTT.

This clone was detected only a few times. V is TRBV6-4 and J is TRBJ2-1; 9 bases are a match to TRBD2. The CDR3 extends over 17 amino acids. J was trimmed by 0 bases and V by 10 bases; bases with no gene match: 13. The germline V gene has CDR1 MRHNA and CDR2 SNTAGT. The CDR3 DNA sequence: TGTGCCAACCTCGGGGAGACTAGCGGTAGCTCCTACAATGAGCAGTTCTTC. This sequence encodes CANLGETSGSSYNEQFF.

This clone has just a few counts. Other DNA sequences within the sample encode an identical CDR3. The rearrangement uses TRBV28 and TRBJ1-5; 9 bases are shared with TRBD1. The CDR3 extends over 15 amino acids. Looked up from germline, CDR1 is MDHEN and CDR2 is SYDVKM. V gave up 5 bases and J gave up 1 base; unmatched junction bases: 3. CDR3 coding DNA: TGTGCCAGCAGTACGGACAGGGGCAGCAATCAGCCCCAGCATTTT. It translates to CASSTDRGSNQPQHF.

The V and J genes are TRBV30 and TRBJ2-6; 9 nucleotides agree with TRBD1. Germline loops: CDR1 GTSNPN, CDR2 SVGIG (reference sequence). The CDR3 is 15 amino acids. Trimming at V came to 7 bases and at J to 4 bases, leaving 8 bases not matched to a gene. CDR3 loop: CASGQGSEGANVLTF. The DNA for the CDR3 is TGTGCCTCCGGACAGGGGAGCGAGGGGGCCAACGTCCTGACTTTC.

This clone showed up just a few times. The CDR3 loop reads CATSRVPGSGSPLHF. The CDR3 nucleotides read TGTGCCACCAGCAGAGTTCCGGGTAGTGGGTCACCCCTCCACTTT. The V and J genes are TRBV15 and TRBJ1-6; D is uncertain. Trimming pared 1 base from V and 10 bases from J, leaving 14 bases between. This CDR3 contains 15 residues. Per the germline V gene, CDR1 is LNHNV and CDR2 is YYDKDF (reference sequence).

The chain couples TRBV6-4 to TRBJ2-1, with a possible D match to TRBD2 (6 bases). The CDR3 sequence is 14 residues long. The germline V gene has CDR1 MRHNA and CDR2 SNTAGT. V was shortened by 0 bases and J by 9 bases, with 12 bases between the two germline ends. The CDR3 here is CASSDSTSPGEQFF. The CDR3 DNA follows: TGTGCCAGCAGTGACTCTACTAGCCCCGGTGAGCAGTTCTTC.

There are a few counts of this clone. The chain employs TRBV2 and TRBJ1-2, with D possibly being TRBD1 (6 bases). This CDR3 comprises 12 residues. Between the trimmed V and J ends, which lost 4 bases and 8 bases, there was a span of 11 bases. Germline V lookup: CDR1 SNHLY, CDR2 FYNNEI. This CDR3 is CASSAGVSGYTF. CDR3 DNA: TGTGCCAGCAGTGCAGGGGTAAGCGGCTACACCTTC.

The chain uses TRBV5-4 and TRBJ1-1; 9 bases match TRBD1. V lost 3 bases to trimming and J lost 3 bases; unmatched junction nucleotides: 9. CDR1 is SGHNT, CDR2 YYREEE, per germline (reference sequence). The CDR3 is made up of 16 amino acids. The CDR3 DNA reads as TGTGCCAGCAGCTCAAGAAAACAGGGGGCGGACACTGAAGCTTTCTTT. It encodes CASSSRKQGADTEAFF. Drawing the rest from reference TRBV5-4 and TRBJ1-1, the complete variable domain is ETGVTQSPTHLIKTRGQQVTLRCSSQSGHNTVSWYQQALGQGPQFIFQYYREEENGRGNFPPRFSGLQFPNYSSELNVNALELDDSALYLCASSSRKQGADTEAFFGQGTRLTVV.

The rearrangement links TRBV5-4 to TRBJ1-2; possibly TRBD1 for D (5 bases). Between the trimmed V and J ends, which lost 2 bases and 1 base, there was a span of 6 bases. Germline CDR1 SGHNT, CDR2 YYREEE (reference sequence). The CDR3 is made up of 13 amino acids. The CDR3 here is CASSFQGNYGYTF. In nucleotides, the CDR3 is TGTGCCAGCAGCTTCCAGGGTAACTATGGCTACACCTTC.

This clone was observed a few times. The chain uses TRBV30 and TRBJ1-4; no definite D call. This CDR3 has 15 amino acids. Germline lookup yields CDR1 GTSNPN and CDR2 SVGIG (reference sequence). Deletions cut 0 bases from V and 2 bases from J, with 10 bases between. This CDR3 reads CAWSVSSGTNEKLFF. In nucleotides, the CDR3 is TGTGCCTGGAGTGTTAGCTCGGGGACTAATGAAAAACTGTTTTTT.

This sequence joins TRBV5-4 and TRBJ1-1; D perhaps matches TRBD1 (6 bases). Germline CDR1 reads SGHNT; CDR2 reads YYREEE (reference sequence). CDR3 length: 15 amino acids. Trimming left V 4 bases short and J 7 bases short, with 20 bases between. The CDR3 DNA reads as TGTGCCAGCAGCCCCGGTGGGGGGCGGGAGGGTGAAGCTTTCTTT. Translated: CASSPGGGREGEAFF. Full variable domain (remainder filled in from reference TRBV5-4 and TRBJ1-1): ETGVTQSPTHLIKTRGQQVTLRCSSQSGHNTVSWYQQALGQGPQFIFQYYREEENGRGNFPPRFSGLQFPNYSSELNVNALELDDSALYLCASSPGGGREGEAFFGQGTRLTVV.

The CDR3 nucleotides read TGTGCCAGCAGCATAAGGACAGTTACAACCGGGGAGCTGTTTTTT. The encoded protein is CASSIRTVTTGELFF. The V and J genes are TRBV5-6 and TRBJ2-2; D perhaps matches TRBD1 (6 bases). Looked up from germline, CDR1 is SGHDT and CDR2 is YYEEEE. Trimming pared 4 bases from V and 5 bases from J, leaving 15 bases between. The length of the CDR3 is 15 residues.

This chain uses TRBV30 with TRBJ1-5; no firm D call. The germline V gene has CDR1 GTSNPN and CDR2 SVGIG (reference sequence). The CDR3 contains 15 residues. Trimming removed 3 bases from V and 1 base from J, with 13 bases in between. This chain's CDR3 is CAWSPQWSSNQPQHF. CDR3 nucleotide sequence: TGTGCCTGGAGCCCCCAGTGGTCGAGCAATCAGCCCCAGCATTTT.

The J gene is TRBJ1-6, the V gene TRBV6-5; 7 bases agree with TRBD1. Germline loops: CDR1 MNHEY, CDR2 SVGAGI. The CDR3 spans 13 residues. With 0 bases clipped from V and 12 bases from J, the junction kept 2 bases outside the gene matches. CDR3 sequence: CASSYSPGGPLHF. CDR3 sequence (DNA): TGTGCCAGCAGTTACTCTCCAGGGGGACCCCTCCACTTT.

This chain uses TRBV4-1 with TRBJ2-1, with unresolved D. The germline V gene has CDR1 MGHRA and CDR2 YSYEKL. Trimming stripped 1 base from V and 9 bases from J, with 10 bases between. The CDR3 totals 13 residues. In DNA form, the CDR3 reads TGCGCCAGCAGCCAAGGAGTCACTGTTGAGCAGTTCTTC. Its protein product is CASSQGVTVEQFF.

The chain joins TRBV6-5 to TRBJ2-7; 11 bases are a match to TRBD2. The CDR3 is 14 residues long. The trim removed 4 bases at V and 6 bases at J, leaving 5 bases unmatched. Germline loops: CDR1 MNHEY, CDR2 SVGAGI. Here the CDR3 DNA reads TGTGCCAGCAGTTTAGCGGGGGGGCGGGGCGAGCAGTACTTC. As protein: CASSLAGGRGEQYF.

This rearrangement joins TRBV4-1 to TRBJ1-2, with 8 bases lining up with TRBD1. J lost 4 bases, V lost 3 bases, and 1 base had no gene match. The CDR3 runs to 13 residues. Germline CDR1 and CDR2: MGHRA and YSYEKL. CDR3 coding DNA: TGCGCCAGCAGCCACGGGACAGGCTATGGCTACACCTTC. This sequence encodes CASSHGTGYGYTF.

V and J are TRBV25-1 and TRBJ2-1; TRBD2 matches 8 bases. Germline CDR1 MGHDK, CDR2 SYGVNS. V lost 8 bases, J lost 0 bases, and 9 bases stayed unmatched. CDR3 size: 16 residues. CDR3 nucleotides: TGTGCCAGCGGGAGTTTAGCGGGAAGCTCCTACAATGAGCAGTTCTTC. It specifies CASGSLAGSSYNEQFF.

The gene calls are TRBV4-3 and TRBJ1-2, with a weak D call TRBD1 (5 bases). Trimming took off 0 bases at V and 2 bases at J, with 10 bases between the two ends. CDR1 and CDR2 from the germline V gene are LGHNA and YSLEER. CDR3 length equals 15 residues. The CDR3 DNA reads TGCGCCAGCAGCCAAGATAGCCAGGGCAACTATGGCTACACCTTC. Translating gives CASSQDSQGNYGYTF.

The genes are TRBV30 and TRBJ2-5; perhaps TRBD2 as D (5 bases). CDR3 size: 13 residues. The germline V gene has CDR1 GTSNPN and CDR2 SVGIG (reference sequence). V lost 4 bases and J 2 bases, leaving 11 bases between the germline ends. In nucleotides, the CDR3 is TGTGCCTGGAACCGGGAACCTCAAGAGACCCAGTACTTC. Translation: CAWNREPQETQYF. Together with reference TRBV30 and TRBJ2-5, the CDR3 gives the full variable domain: SQTIHQWPATLVQPVGSPLSLECTVEGTSNPNLYWYRQAAGRGLQLLFYSVGIGQISSEVPQNLSASRPQDRQFILSSKKLLLSDSGFYLCAWNREPQETQYFGPGTRLLVL.